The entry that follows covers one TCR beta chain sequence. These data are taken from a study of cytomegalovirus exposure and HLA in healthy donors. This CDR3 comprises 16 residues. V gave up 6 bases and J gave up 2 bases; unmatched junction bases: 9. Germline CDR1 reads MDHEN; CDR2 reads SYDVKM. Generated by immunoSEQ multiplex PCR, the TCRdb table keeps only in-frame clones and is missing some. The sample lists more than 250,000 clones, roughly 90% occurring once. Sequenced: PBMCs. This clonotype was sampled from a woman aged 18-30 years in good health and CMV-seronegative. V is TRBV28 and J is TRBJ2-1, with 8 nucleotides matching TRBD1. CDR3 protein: CASSEYRQGTYNEQFF. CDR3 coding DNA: TGTGCCAGCAGCGAATATAGACAGGGGACCTACAATGAGCAGTTCTTC.